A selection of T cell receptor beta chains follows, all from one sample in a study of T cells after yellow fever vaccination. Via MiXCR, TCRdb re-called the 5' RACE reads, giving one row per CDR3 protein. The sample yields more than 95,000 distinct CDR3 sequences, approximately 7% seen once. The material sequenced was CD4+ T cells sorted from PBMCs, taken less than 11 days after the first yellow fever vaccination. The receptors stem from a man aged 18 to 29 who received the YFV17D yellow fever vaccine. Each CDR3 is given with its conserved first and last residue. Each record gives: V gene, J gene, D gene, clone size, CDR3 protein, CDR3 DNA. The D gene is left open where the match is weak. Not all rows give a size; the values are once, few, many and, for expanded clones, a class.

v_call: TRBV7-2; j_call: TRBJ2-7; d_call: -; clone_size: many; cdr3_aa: CASSSPAGGEQYF; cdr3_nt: TGTGCCAGCAGCTCACCAGCCGGAGGAGAGCAGTACTTC
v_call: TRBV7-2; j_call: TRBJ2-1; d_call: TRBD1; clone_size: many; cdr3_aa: CASSFDRGNEQFF; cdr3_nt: TGTGCCAGCAGCTTTGACAGGGGAAATGAGCAGTTCTTC
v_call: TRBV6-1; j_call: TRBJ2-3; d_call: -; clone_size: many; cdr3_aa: CASSQGPTTDTQYF; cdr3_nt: TGTGCCAGCAGTCAGGGACCTACCACAGATACGCAGTATTTT
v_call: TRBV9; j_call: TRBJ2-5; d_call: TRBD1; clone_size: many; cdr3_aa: CASSVGLGTDTQYF; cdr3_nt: TGTGCCAGCAGCGTCGGGCTCGGGACAGACACCCAGTACTTC
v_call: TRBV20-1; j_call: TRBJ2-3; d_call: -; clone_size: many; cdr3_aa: CSARTGLTSSTDTQYF; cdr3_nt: TGCAGTGCTAGAACGGGACTCACGTCTAGCACAGATACGCAGTATTTT
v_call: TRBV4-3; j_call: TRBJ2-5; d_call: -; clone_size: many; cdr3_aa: CASSQNSPGLQETQYF; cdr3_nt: TGCGCCAGCAGCCAAAATTCGCCGGGACTTCAAGAGACCCAGTACTTC
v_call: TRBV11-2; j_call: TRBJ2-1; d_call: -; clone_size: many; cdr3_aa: CASSFGEQFF; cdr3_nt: TGTGCCAGCAGCTTTGGTGAGCAGTTCTTC
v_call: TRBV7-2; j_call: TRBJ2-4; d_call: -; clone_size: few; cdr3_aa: CASSLIAGRNIQYF; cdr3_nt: TGTGCCAGCAGCTTAATTGCCGGACGGAACATTCAGTACTTC
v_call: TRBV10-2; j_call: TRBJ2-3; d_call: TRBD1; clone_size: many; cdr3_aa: CASTRQGRDTQYF; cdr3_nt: TGCGCCAGCACCCGACAGGGGAGGGATACGCAGTATTTT
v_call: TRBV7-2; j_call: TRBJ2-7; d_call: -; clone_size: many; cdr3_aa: CASSYDILSSYEQYF; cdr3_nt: TGTGCCAGCAGCTACGACATCCTGAGCTCCTACGAGCAGTACTTC
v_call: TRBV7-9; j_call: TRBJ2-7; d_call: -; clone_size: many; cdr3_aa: CASSGDAPYEQYF; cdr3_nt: TGTGCCAGCAGCGGGGACGCGCCCTACGAGCAGTACTTC
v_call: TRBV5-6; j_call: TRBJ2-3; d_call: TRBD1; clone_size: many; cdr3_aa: CASSLLTGALGDTQYF; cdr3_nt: TGTGCCAGCAGCCTTCTGACAGGGGCACTGGGAGATACGCAGTATTTT
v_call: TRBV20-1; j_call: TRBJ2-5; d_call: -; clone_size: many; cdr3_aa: CSASGPLGETQYF; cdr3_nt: TGCAGTGCCAGCGGACCTCTCGGAGAGACCCAGTACTTC
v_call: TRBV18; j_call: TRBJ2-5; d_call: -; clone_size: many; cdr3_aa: CASSPYASETQYF; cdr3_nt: TGTGCCAGCTCACCTTATGCTTCGGAGACCCAGTACTTC
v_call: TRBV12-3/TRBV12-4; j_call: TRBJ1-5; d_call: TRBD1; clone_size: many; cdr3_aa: CASRADRVDGQPQHF; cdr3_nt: TGTGCCAGCAGAGCCGACAGGGTGGACGGACAGCCCCAGCATTTT
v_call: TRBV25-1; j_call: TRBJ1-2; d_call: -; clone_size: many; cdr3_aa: CASTGRRSYGYTF; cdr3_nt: TGTGCCAGCACGGGTAGGAGGTCCTATGGCTACACCTTC
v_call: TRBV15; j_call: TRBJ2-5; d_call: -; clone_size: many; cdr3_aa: CATSRGFNEAQYF; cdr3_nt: TGTGCCACCAGCAGGGGTTTTAACGAGGCCCAGTACTTC
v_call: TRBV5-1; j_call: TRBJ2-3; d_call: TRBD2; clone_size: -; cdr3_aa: CASSSGTSGGLGTDTQYF; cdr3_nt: TGCGCCAGCAGCTCTGGGACTAGCGGGGGACTAGGCACAGATACGCAGTATTTT
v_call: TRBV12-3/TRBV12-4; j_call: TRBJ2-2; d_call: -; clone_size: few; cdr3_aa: CASSFTRTTGELFF; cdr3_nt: TGTGCCAGCAGTTTTACCCGGACGACCGGGGAGCTGTTTTTT
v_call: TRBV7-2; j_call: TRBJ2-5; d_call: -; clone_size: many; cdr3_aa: CASSPTSAQETQYF; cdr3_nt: TGTGCCAGCAGCCCGACATCGGCCCAAGAGACCCAGTACTTC
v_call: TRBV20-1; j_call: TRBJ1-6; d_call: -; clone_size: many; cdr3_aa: CSARGSQTNSPLHF; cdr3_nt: TGCAGTGCTAGAGGCAGTCAAACCAATTCACCCCTCCACTTT
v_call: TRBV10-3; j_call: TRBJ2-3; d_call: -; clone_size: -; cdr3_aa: CAISERPDSTDTQYF; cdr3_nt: TGTGCCATCAGTGAGCGGCCAGACAGCACAGATACGCAGTATTTT
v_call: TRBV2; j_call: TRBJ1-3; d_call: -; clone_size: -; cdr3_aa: CAFSLTRNLLSSGNTIYF; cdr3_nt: TGTGCCTTCAGTTTAACACGGAACCTCCTCAGCTCTGGAAACACCATATATTTT
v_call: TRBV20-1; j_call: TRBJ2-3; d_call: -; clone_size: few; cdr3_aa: CSASIGVSTDTQYF; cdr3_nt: TGCAGTGCTAGTATCGGCGTAAGCACAGATACGCAGTATTTT
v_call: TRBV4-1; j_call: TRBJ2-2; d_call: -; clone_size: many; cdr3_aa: CASSQTPGAYTGELFF; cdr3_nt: TGCGCCAGCAGCCAAACCCCTGGGGCGTACACCGGGGAGCTGTTTTTT
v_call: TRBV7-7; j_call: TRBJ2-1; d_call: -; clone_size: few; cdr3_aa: CASSLGSQGYNEQFF; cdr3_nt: TGTGCTAGCAGCTTAGGGTCCCAGGGGTACAATGAGCAGTTCTTC
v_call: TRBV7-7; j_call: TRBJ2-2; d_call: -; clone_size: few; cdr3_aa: CASSPDRRGLPQTGELFF; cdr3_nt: TGTGCTAGCAGCCCCGATCGCCGGGGACTCCCACAGACCGGGGAGCTGTTTTTT
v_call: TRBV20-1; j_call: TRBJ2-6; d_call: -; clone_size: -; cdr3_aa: CSVSRGAVSGANVLTF; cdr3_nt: TGCAGTGTATCCAGGGGGGCCGTATCTGGGGCCAACGTCCTGACTTTC
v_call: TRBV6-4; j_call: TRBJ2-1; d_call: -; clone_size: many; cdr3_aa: CASSDLVGGNEQFF; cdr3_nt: TGTGCCAGCAGTGACTTAGTAGGTGGGAATGAGCAGTTCTTC
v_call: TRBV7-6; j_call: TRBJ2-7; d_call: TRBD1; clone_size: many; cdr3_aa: CASSVAYRGSSYEQYF; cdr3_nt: TGTGCCAGCAGCGTAGCTTACAGGGGGAGCTCCTACGAGCAGTACTTC
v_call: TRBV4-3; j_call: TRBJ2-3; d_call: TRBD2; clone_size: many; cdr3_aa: CASSQATSGETTDTQYF; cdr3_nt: TGCGCCAGCAGCCAAGCAACTAGCGGGGAAACCACAGATACGCAGTATTTT
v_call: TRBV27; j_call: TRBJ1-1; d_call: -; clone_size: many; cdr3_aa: CASSAPGGYTEAFF; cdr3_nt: TGTGCCAGCAGTGCCCCCGGGGGCTACACTGAAGCTTTCTTT
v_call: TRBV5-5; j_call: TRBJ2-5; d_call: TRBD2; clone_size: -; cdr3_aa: CASSLSSGGAGETQYF; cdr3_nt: TGTGCCAGCAGCTTGTCCAGCGGGGGGGCCGGAGAGACCCAGTACTTC
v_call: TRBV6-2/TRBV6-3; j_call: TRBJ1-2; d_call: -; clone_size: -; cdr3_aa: CASSFSYREDGYTF; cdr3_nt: TGTGCCAGCAGTTTTTCCTACAGGGAAGACGGCTACACCTTC
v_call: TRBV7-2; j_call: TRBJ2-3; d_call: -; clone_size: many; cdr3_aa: CASSLGGPTQYF; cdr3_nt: TGTGCCAGCAGCTTAGGGGGGCCTACGCAGTATTTT
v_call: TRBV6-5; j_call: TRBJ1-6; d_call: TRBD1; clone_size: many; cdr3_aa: CASSYWVPGQGGSPLHF; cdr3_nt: TGTGCCAGCAGTTATTGGGTCCCGGGACAGGGTGGTTCACCCCTCCACTTT
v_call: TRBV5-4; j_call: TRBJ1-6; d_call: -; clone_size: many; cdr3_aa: CASSVDLNSPLHF; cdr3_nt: TGTGCCAGCAGCGTCGATCTAAATTCACCCCTCCACTTT
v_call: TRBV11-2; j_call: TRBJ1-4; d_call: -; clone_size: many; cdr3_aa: CASSFNHHGASTNEKLFF; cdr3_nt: TGTGCCAGCAGCTTCAACCACCATGGGGCGTCAACTAATGAAAAACTGTTTTTT
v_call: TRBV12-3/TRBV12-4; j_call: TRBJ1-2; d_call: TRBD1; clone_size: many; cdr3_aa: CASSFLLYRGKNYGYTF; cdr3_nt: TGTGCCAGCAGTTTCCTTCTCTACAGGGGGAAGAACTATGGCTACACCTTC
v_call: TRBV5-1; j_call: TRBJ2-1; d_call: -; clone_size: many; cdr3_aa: CASSYLPGVRDEQFF; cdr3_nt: TGCGCCAGCAGCTACCTCCCAGGGGTTCGCGATGAGCAGTTCTTC
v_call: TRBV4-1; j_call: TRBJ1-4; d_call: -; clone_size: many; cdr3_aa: CASSQDSRSNEKLFF; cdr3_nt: TGCGCCAGCAGCCAAGATTCCAGGTCTAATGAAAAACTGTTTTTT
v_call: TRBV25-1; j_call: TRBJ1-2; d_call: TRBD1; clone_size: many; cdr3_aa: CASSARAGTGNYGYTF; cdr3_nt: TGTGCCAGCAGTGCCAGGGCAGGGACAGGGAACTATGGCTACACCTTC
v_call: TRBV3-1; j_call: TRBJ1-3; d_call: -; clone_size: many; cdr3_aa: CASSFTGQLSGNTIYF; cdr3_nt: TGTGCCAGCAGCTTTACAGGACAACTCTCTGGAAACACCATATATTTT
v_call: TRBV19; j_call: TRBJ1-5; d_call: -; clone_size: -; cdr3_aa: CATSKGRGYSNQPQHF; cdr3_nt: TGTGCCACCTCAAAAGGTCGCGGTTATAGCAATCAGCCCCAGCATTTT
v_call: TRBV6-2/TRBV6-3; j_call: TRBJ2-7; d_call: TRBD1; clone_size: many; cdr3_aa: CASRKTGINEQYF; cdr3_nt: TGTGCCAGCAGAAAGACAGGGATCAACGAGCAGTACTTC
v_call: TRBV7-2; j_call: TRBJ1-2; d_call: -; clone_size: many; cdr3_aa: CASSLRDKNYGYTF; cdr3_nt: TGTGCCAGCAGCTTAAGGGACAAAAACTATGGCTACACCTTC
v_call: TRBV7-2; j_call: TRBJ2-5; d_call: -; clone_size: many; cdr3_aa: CASSPRQLETQYF; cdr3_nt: TGTGCCAGCAGCCCCAGACAGTTAGAGACCCAGTACTTC
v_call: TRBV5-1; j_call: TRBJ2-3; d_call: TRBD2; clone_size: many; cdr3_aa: CASSSRLAGGPDTQYF; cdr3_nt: TGCGCCAGCAGCAGTCGACTAGCGGGGGGTCCTGATACGCAGTATTTT
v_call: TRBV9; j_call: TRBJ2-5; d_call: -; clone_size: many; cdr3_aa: CASSVAGWARETQYF; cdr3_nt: TGTGCCAGCAGCGTCGCGGGTTGGGCTCGGGAGACCCAGTACTTC
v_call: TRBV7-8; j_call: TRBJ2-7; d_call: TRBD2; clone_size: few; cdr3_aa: CASSLAPSSGGSLSYEQYF; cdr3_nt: TGTGCCAGCAGCTTAGCGCCAAGTAGCGGGGGTAGCCTGTCCTACGAGCAGTACTTC
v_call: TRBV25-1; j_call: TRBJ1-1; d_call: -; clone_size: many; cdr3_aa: CASRADGEAFF; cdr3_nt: TGTGCCAGCCGTGCGGACGGTGAAGCTTTCTTT
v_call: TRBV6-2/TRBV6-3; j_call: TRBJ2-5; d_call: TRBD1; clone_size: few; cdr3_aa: CASSDRGRGETQYF; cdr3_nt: TGTGCCAGCAGTGACAGGGGCAGAGGAGAGACCCAGTACTTC
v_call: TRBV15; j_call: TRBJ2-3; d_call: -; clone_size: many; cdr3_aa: CATSRDHQQGNTQYF; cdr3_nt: TGTGCCACCAGCAGAGATCACCAGCAGGGGAATACGCAGTATTTT